This T cell receptor beta chain was found in a study of OX40 agonist ivuxolimab in advanced cancers. Study-wide background: Dose-escalation patients suffered from hepatocellular carcinoma, melanoma, renal cell or head and neck cancer. The dose-escalation cohort was around 83% male, with a mean age of around 60 years, ranging about 23 to 90. Three individuals attained partial responses, comprising one hepatocellular carcinoma case and two cutaneous melanoma cases. General observations from the study: Low normalized T-cell clonal expansion was also seen in some nonresponders.

This clone was seen just once. Its cognate antigen is unknown. The repertoire was sequenced with immunoSEQ multiplex PCR; TCRdb's copy has only in-frame clones and lacks some. The table has around 100,000 clones, roughly 90% seen once. The CDR3 runs 20 residues. Per the germline V gene, CDR1 is LGHNA and CDR2 is YNFKEQ. With V trimmed by 0 bases and J by 3 bases, 16 bases remained unmatched. The material was CD4+ or CD8+ T cells sorted from blood, obtained in a trial of the OX40 agonist ivuxolimab. This clonotype was obtained from an adult with an advanced solid tumor such as melanoma, head and neck, liver or kidney cancer. The rearrangement links TRBV4-2 to TRBJ1-1; 10 bases agree with TRBD1. CDR3 protein: CASSQEGVGTGDPRDTEAFF. DNA of the CDR3: TGTGCCAGCAGCCAAGAGGGGGTGGGGACAGGGGACCCTCGTGACACTGAAGCTTTCTTT.